This TCR beta chain was sequenced in a study of CD8+ T cells in alopecia areata. Concerning this clone itself: Its antigen remains unidentified.

Samples from alopecia areata patients were lesional scalp punch biopsies and peripheral blood. Study observations and caveats: Patients shared TCRs less clearly than mice did, possibly owing to HLA.

Extraction and reverse transcription of RNA yielded cDNA as the sequencing template. Clones were sequenced by immunoSEQ multiplex PCR, and TCRdb holds only the in-frame ones, with some missing. This table has about 150,000 clones, over 45% appearing once. The germline V gene encodes CDR1 ENHRY and CDR2 SYGVKD. This CDR3 spans 14 amino acids. Trimming cost V 10 bases and J 4 bases; bases outside gene matches: 9. This clonotype was sampled from a human donor with alopecia areata. Sequencing was performed on CD4+ T cells sorted from blood. The chain uses TRBV10-3 and TRBJ2-2, with 7 bases aligning to TRBD1. DNA of the CDR3: TGTGCCACAAACAGGGGTGAGAGCACCGGGGAGCTGTTTTTT. Translation: CATNRGESTGELFF.